Listed below are T cell receptor beta chains from one sample, sequenced in a study of PD-L1 blockade in urothelial cancer. This table comes from immunoSEQ multiplex PCR, and its TCRdb copy is limited to in-frame clones, with some not included. The sample holds 43,000 or so clones, 80% seen once. Sequencing was performed on PBMCs, taken around atezolizumab (anti-PD-L1) treatment. The origin of the receptors is a man aged 60 to 69 with urothelial cancer. CDR3s include the opening cysteine and the closing phenylalanine or tryptophan. Fields, in order: D gene, J gene, V gene, clone size, CDR3 protein, CDR3 DNA. The D gene is left open where the match is weak. Not every row has a clone size; where given, it reads once, few, many or a size class.

d_gene: NA; j_gene: TRBJ1-2; v_gene: TRBV19; abundance: NA; CDR3aa: CASSISGEFGYTF; CDR3nt: TGTGCCAGTAGTATTTCAGGGGAGTTTGGCTACACCTTC
d_gene: NA; j_gene: TRBJ1-1; v_gene: TRBV6-1; abundance: NA; CDR3aa: CASSGGMKVNTEAFF; CDR3nt: TGTGCCAGCAGTGGCGGTATGAAGGTGAACACTGAAGCTTTCTTT
d_gene: NA; j_gene: TRBJ2-7; v_gene: TRBV7-9; abundance: NA; CDR3aa: CASSLEGRVGEQYF; CDR3nt: TGTGCCAGCAGCTTAGAGGGCAGGGTGGGCGAGCAGTACTTC
d_gene: NA; j_gene: TRBJ1-1; v_gene: TRBV7-8; abundance: NA; CDR3aa: CASSLQGNTEAFF; CDR3nt: TGTGCCAGCAGCTTACAGGGGAACACTGAAGCTTTCTTT
d_gene: NA; j_gene: TRBJ1-1; v_gene: TRBV28; abundance: NA; CDR3aa: CASSYGGALTRNTEAFF; CDR3nt: TGTGCCAGCAGTTACGGAGGGGCCCTAACGCGGAACACTGAAGCTTTCTTT
d_gene: TRBD2; j_gene: TRBJ2-3; v_gene: TRBV6-1; abundance: NA; CDR3aa: CASRLAGGSGDTQYF; CDR3nt: TGTGCCAGCAGACTAGCGGGAGGGTCGGGGGATACGCAGTATTTT
d_gene: TRBD1; j_gene: TRBJ2-5; v_gene: TRBV28; abundance: NA; CDR3aa: CASRGQGVETQYF; CDR3nt: TGTGCCAGCAGGGGACAGGGGGTGGAGACCCAGTACTTC
d_gene: NA; j_gene: TRBJ1-6; v_gene: TRBV7-9; abundance: few; CDR3aa: CASSRRPGHSPLHF; CDR3nt: TGTGCCAGCAGCCGACGCCCCGGACACTCACCCCTCCACTTT
d_gene: NA; j_gene: TRBJ1-2; v_gene: TRBV28; abundance: NA; CDR3aa: CASRSPLAQGYYGYTF; CDR3nt: TGTGCCAGCAGATCCCCCCTCGCGCAGGGATACTATGGCTACACCTTC
d_gene: NA; j_gene: TRBJ1-2; v_gene: TRBV11-2; abundance: NA; CDR3aa: CASSLAGVGQLAMGGYTF; CDR3nt: TGTGCCAGCAGCTTAGCCGGCGTTGGACAGCTAGCCATGGGTGGCTACACCTTC
d_gene: TRBD1; j_gene: TRBJ2-7; v_gene: TRBV7-9; abundance: NA; CDR3aa: CASSQGTGDYEQYF; CDR3nt: TGTGCCAGCAGCCAAGGGACAGGGGACTACGAGCAGTACTTC
d_gene: NA; j_gene: TRBJ1-5; v_gene: TRBV2; abundance: NA; CDR3aa: CASKEGRNQPQHF; CDR3nt: TGTGCCAGCAAGGAGGGGCGAAATCAGCCCCAGCATTTT
d_gene: NA; j_gene: TRBJ1-5; v_gene: TRBV7-8; abundance: once; CDR3aa: CASSLESGRNQPQHF; CDR3nt: TGTGCCAGCAGCTTAGAGTCTGGCAGGAATCAGCCCCAGCATTTT
d_gene: NA; j_gene: TRBJ1-1; v_gene: TRBV19; abundance: few; CDR3aa: CASSKQGMKGPNTEAFF; CDR3nt: TGTGCCAGTAGTAAGCAGGGGATGAAGGGCCCAAACACTGAAGCTTTCTTT
d_gene: TRBD2; j_gene: TRBJ2-7; v_gene: TRBV28; abundance: few; CDR3aa: CASSFPLGLAGAWEQYF; CDR3nt: TGTGCCAGCAGTTTTCCGCTTGGACTAGCGGGAGCGTGGGAGCAGTACTTC
d_gene: NA; j_gene: TRBJ2-7; v_gene: TRBV6-6; abundance: NA; CDR3aa: CASSPQGMVGEEQYF; CDR3nt: TGTGCCAGCAGTCCGCAGGGTATGGTTGGCGAGGAGCAGTACTTC
d_gene: NA; j_gene: TRBJ2-2; v_gene: TRBV11-2; abundance: once; CDR3aa: CASSGRAGANTGELFF; CDR3nt: TGTGCCAGCAGCGGGAGGGCAGGGGCGAACACCGGGGAGCTGTTTTTT
d_gene: NA; j_gene: TRBJ1-4; v_gene: TRBV6-5; abundance: NA; CDR3aa: CASSTPQSNEKLFF; CDR3nt: TGTGCCAGCAGTACACCCCAGTCTAATGAAAAACTGTTTTTT
d_gene: NA; j_gene: TRBJ1-4; v_gene: TRBV5-1; abundance: NA; CDR3aa: CASSLDQATNEKLFF; CDR3nt: TGCGCCAGCAGCTTGGACCAGGCAACTAATGAAAAACTGTTTTTT
d_gene: TRBD2; j_gene: TRBJ2-1; v_gene: TRBV6-1; abundance: NA; CDR3aa: CASSERTSGDYNYNEQFF; CDR3nt: TGTGCCAGCAGTGAAAGGACTAGCGGGGACTACAATTACAATGAGCAGTTCTTC
d_gene: NA; j_gene: TRBJ1-1; v_gene: TRBV5-5; abundance: few; CDR3aa: CASSSGHVLSNTEAFF; CDR3nt: TGTGCCAGCAGCTCCGGACACGTCCTATCGAACACTGAAGCTTTCTTT
d_gene: NA; j_gene: TRBJ2-2; v_gene: TRBV11-2; abundance: once; CDR3aa: CASSFLTGSRTGELFF; CDR3nt: TGTGCCAGCAGCTTCCTCACAGGGTCCCGCACCGGGGAGCTGTTTTTT
d_gene: NA; j_gene: TRBJ1-4; v_gene: TRBV5-1; abundance: NA; CDR3aa: CASSLESGNEKLFF; CDR3nt: TGCGCCAGCAGCTTGGAGTCAGGGAACGAAAAACTGTTTTTT
d_gene: NA; j_gene: TRBJ2-7; v_gene: TRBV11-2; abundance: few; CDR3aa: CASSLLAGQAFFREQYF; CDR3nt: TGTGCCAGCAGCTTACTCGCGGGGCAGGCTTTTTTCAGGGAGCAGTACTTC
d_gene: TRBD2; j_gene: TRBJ2-1; v_gene: TRBV7-2; abundance: NA; CDR3aa: CASSPSKASGSLLSYEQFF; CDR3nt: TGTGCCAGCAGCCCAAGTAAAGCTAGCGGGAGTCTTCTTAGTTATGAGCAGTTCTTC
d_gene: TRBD1; j_gene: TRBJ2-5; v_gene: TRBV2; abundance: NA; CDR3aa: CASTIRDRGWETQYF; CDR3nt: TGTGCCAGCACGATCCGGGACAGGGGATGGGAGACCCAGTACTTC
d_gene: TRBD1; j_gene: TRBJ1-1; v_gene: TRBV5-1; abundance: few; CDR3aa: CASSLGQGYTEAFF; CDR3nt: TGCGCCAGCAGCTTGGGACAGGGGTATACTGAAGCTTTCTTT
d_gene: TRBD1; j_gene: TRBJ2-7; v_gene: TRBV4-1; abundance: NA; CDR3aa: CASSPLPQGLGEQYF; CDR3nt: TGCGCCAGCAGCCCTCTTCCACAGGGGTTAGGGGAGCAGTACTTC
d_gene: TRBD2; j_gene: TRBJ2-5; v_gene: TRBV25-1; abundance: few; CDR3aa: CASSEIAGPQETQYF; CDR3nt: TGTGCCAGCAGTGAAATAGCGGGGCCCCAAGAGACCCAGTACTTC
d_gene: TRBD1; j_gene: TRBJ1-5; v_gene: TRBV5-4; abundance: once; CDR3aa: CASSLGGQGNQPQHF; CDR3nt: TGTGCCAGCAGCTTGGGGGGACAGGGCAATCAGCCCCAGCATTTT
d_gene: NA; j_gene: TRBJ2-3; v_gene: TRBV6-6; abundance: NA; CDR3aa: CASTLRLGGTDTQYF; CDR3nt: TGTGCCAGCACCCTCCGACTGGGAGGCACAGATACGCAGTATTTT
d_gene: NA; j_gene: TRBJ1-1; v_gene: TRBV2; abundance: NA; CDR3aa: CASTKGENTEAFF; CDR3nt: TGTGCCAGCACCAAGGGGGAGAACACTGAAGCTTTCTTT
d_gene: NA; j_gene: TRBJ2-7; v_gene: TRBV11-1; abundance: once; CDR3aa: CASSVTGGASNEQYF; CDR3nt: TGTGCCAGCAGCGTAACAGGGGGGGCCTCAAACGAGCAGTACTTC
d_gene: NA; j_gene: TRBJ1-1; v_gene: TRBV19; abundance: NA; CDR3aa: CASSTARGIGTAFF; CDR3nt: TGTGCCAGTAGTACCGCGAGGGGGATAGGAACGGCTTTCTTT
d_gene: NA; j_gene: TRBJ2-4; v_gene: TRBV7-9; abundance: NA; CDR3aa: CASSAPGTRENIQYF; CDR3nt: TGTGCCAGCAGCGCGCCCGGGACAAGGGAGAACATTCAGTACTTC
d_gene: NA; j_gene: TRBJ1-4; v_gene: TRBV30; abundance: NA; CDR3aa: CAWSLKRGGNEKLFF; CDR3nt: TGTGCCTGGAGCCTAAAACGGGGGGGTAATGAAAAACTGTTTTTT
d_gene: NA; j_gene: TRBJ1-1; v_gene: TRBV28; abundance: few; CDR3aa: CASSPVSGKAFF; CDR3nt: TGTGCCAGCAGCCCTGTTTCGGGGAAAGCTTTCTTT
d_gene: TRBD1; j_gene: TRBJ1-5; v_gene: TRBV27; abundance: NA; CDR3aa: CASSSGQGSNQPQHF; CDR3nt: TGTGCCAGCAGTTCCGGACAGGGAAGCAATCAGCCCCAGCATTTT
d_gene: NA; j_gene: TRBJ1-6; v_gene: TRBV19; abundance: NA; CDR3aa: CASRGGANYNSPLHF; CDR3nt: TGTGCCAGCCGGGGGGGAGCAAACTATAATTCACCCCTCCACTTT
d_gene: NA; j_gene: TRBJ1-6; v_gene: TRBV27; abundance: NA; CDR3aa: CASSLRNSPLHF; CDR3nt: TGTGCCAGCAGTTTGCGTAATTCACCCCTCCACTTT
d_gene: NA; j_gene: TRBJ2-1; v_gene: TRBV7-9; abundance: NA; CDR3aa: CASSHLTLLLFYNEQFF; CDR3nt: TGTGCCAGCAGCCACCTGACTCTCCTCCTTTTCTACAATGAGCAGTTCTTC
d_gene: TRBD2; j_gene: TRBJ2-1; v_gene: TRBV6-4; abundance: NA; CDR3aa: CASTALAGGYNEQFF; CDR3nt: TGTGCCAGCACCGCACTAGCGGGGGGTTACAATGAGCAGTTCTTC
d_gene: TRBD1; j_gene: TRBJ2-7; v_gene: TRBV18; abundance: NA; CDR3aa: CASSPKYGQVYEQYF; CDR3nt: TGTGCCAGCTCACCGAAATATGGACAGGTCTACGAGCAGTACTTC
d_gene: NA; j_gene: TRBJ1-5; v_gene: TRBV5-1; abundance: NA; CDR3aa: CASSSRVSNQPQHF; CDR3nt: TGCGCCAGCAGCTCCAGGGTTAGCAATCAGCCCCAGCATTTT
d_gene: TRBD2; j_gene: TRBJ2-1; v_gene: TRBV19; abundance: NA; CDR3aa: CASSNRLAGGPSYNEQFF; CDR3nt: TGTGCCAGTAGTAACCGACTAGCGGGAGGGCCCTCCTACAATGAGCAGTTCTTC
d_gene: NA; j_gene: TRBJ2-3; v_gene: TRBV4-3; abundance: NA; CDR3aa: CASSHVADSTDTQYF; CDR3nt: TGCGCCAGCAGCCACGTAGCGGATAGCACAGATACGCAGTATTTT
d_gene: NA; j_gene: TRBJ2-1; v_gene: TRBV7-9; abundance: NA; CDR3aa: CASSPGDYNEQFF; CDR3nt: TGTGCCAGCAGCCCCGGTGATTACAATGAGCAGTTCTTC
d_gene: TRBD1; j_gene: TRBJ1-2; v_gene: TRBV29-1; abundance: NA; CDR3aa: CSVEASWGQGIYGYTF; CDR3nt: TGCAGCGTTGAAGCTTCATGGGGACAGGGGATCTATGGCTACACCTTC
d_gene: TRBD2; j_gene: TRBJ2-3; v_gene: TRBV5-1; abundance: NA; CDR3aa: CASSLQLGGAGDTQYF; CDR3nt: TGCGCCAGCAGCTTACAGCTCGGGGGGGCAGGTGATACGCAGTATTTT
d_gene: NA; j_gene: TRBJ1-1; v_gene: TRBV2; abundance: medium-sized; CDR3aa: CASRAKALENTEAFF; CDR3nt: TGTGCCAGCAGAGCGAAGGCACTAGAGAACACTGAAGCTTTCTTT
d_gene: NA; j_gene: TRBJ2-2; v_gene: TRBV7-9; abundance: NA; CDR3aa: CASRHARHDTGELFF; CDR3nt: TGTGCCAGCAGACATGCCAGACACGACACCGGGGAGCTGTTTTTT
d_gene: TRBD2; j_gene: TRBJ2-2; v_gene: TRBV5-6; abundance: NA; CDR3aa: CASSQGGGLNTGELFF; CDR3nt: TGTGCCAGCAGCCAAGGTGGGGGACTAAACACCGGGGAGCTGTTTTTT
d_gene: TRBD2; j_gene: TRBJ2-5; v_gene: TRBV7-2; abundance: NA; CDR3aa: CASSPRAGGEETQYF; CDR3nt: TGTGCCAGCAGCCCCCGAGCGGGAGGGGAAGAGACCCAGTACTTC
d_gene: NA; j_gene: TRBJ2-7; v_gene: TRBV28; abundance: NA; CDR3aa: CASSTTPYEQYF; CDR3nt: TGTGCCAGCAGTACTACACCCTACGAGCAGTACTTC